This TCR beta chain was sequenced during a study of blood T cell repertoires in COVID-19. Study background: The United States, Italy and Spain provided the acute and convalescent COVID-19 samples.

This clone was seen a handful of times. Per the original data handling: Estimation of nucleated cell counts was performed using reference gene primer amplification. Only in-frame clones appear in the TCRdb table, and some are missing; sequencing was by immunoSEQ multiplex PCR. V, J and clone size were drawn from that table, and D and trimming were deduced from the DNA. Of 75,000 to 100,000 clones detected, about 86% appear once; the ten largest clones hold approximately 19%. Source material: peripheral blood. The receptor comes from a woman aged 80 or over with acute or convalescent COVID-19.

CDR3 residues: CASSYSGTARTKKLFF. Written as DNA, the CDR3 is TGTGCCAGCAGTTACTCGGGGACAGCGAGGACGAAAAAACTGTTTTTT. This chain joins TRBV6-5 and TRBJ1-4, with 7 positions matching TRBD1. CDR3 length: 16 amino acids. The germline V gene has CDR1 MNHEY and CDR2 SVGAGI. V gave up 0 bases and J gave up 9 bases; unmatched junction bases: 10.